This T cell receptor beta chain was identified during a study of PD-1 blockade in classical Hodgkin lymphoma. Notes on the study in general: What drove the repertoire differences, possibly disease activity or prior therapy, has not been defined. Lower baseline TCR diversity marked trial partial responders and progressors.

Losses at the gene ends were 0 bases for V and 7 bases for J; bases not matched to a gene: 5. Germline-derived CDR1 and CDR2 are LNHNV and YYDKDF (reference sequence). The CDR3 extends over 15 amino acids. Sequencing was performed with immunoSEQ multiplex PCR; in TCRdb, only in-frame clones are kept and a portion is missing. This table holds around 25,000 clones, about 80% found once. Following autologous stem cell transplantation, relapse occurred in every patient, and exposure to brentuximab vedotin varied. Remarks on this clone: Its specificity is not known.

This receptor was taken from a human donor with classical Hodgkin lymphoma. The rearrangement joins TRBV15 to TRBJ2-2; 7 nucleotides match TRBD2. The sample consisted of peripheral blood mononuclear cells (PBMCs), taken at baseline. The CDR3 region is CATSRERGGDGELFF. The CDR3 DNA reads as TGTGCCACCAGCAGAGAGAGGGGAGGGGACGGGGAGCTGTTTTTT.